Listed below are T cell receptor beta chains from one sample, sequenced in a study of cytomegalovirus exposure and HLA in healthy donors. Produced via immunoSEQ multiplex PCR; TCRdb's table is partial and in-frame only. The sample includes about 220,000 clones, just over 90% of them seen just once. Sequencing used PBMCs. The source is a woman between 18 and 29 years old in good health and CMV-seronegative. Each CDR3 is given without its conserved first and last residue.

>TRBJ1-2|TRBV4-2
ASSQVWDYNYGYT
>TRBJ2-2|TRBV30
AWRVAGVRTGELF
>TRBJ1-1|TRBV18
ASSRMGQIWNTEAF
>TRBJ2-2|TRBV5-4
ASSFGNTGELF
>TRBJ1-2|TRBV5-1
ASSLEVSASGRGYT
>TRBJ2-5|TRBV28
ASSVYIGDQETQY
>TRBJ2-5|TRBV30
AWSETSGETQY
>TRBJ1-4|TRBV2
ASNRVGGEKLF
>TRBJ2-2|TRBV10-3
AITSGRSTPGELF
>TRBJ2-3|TRBV12-5
ASGLENNRDTQY